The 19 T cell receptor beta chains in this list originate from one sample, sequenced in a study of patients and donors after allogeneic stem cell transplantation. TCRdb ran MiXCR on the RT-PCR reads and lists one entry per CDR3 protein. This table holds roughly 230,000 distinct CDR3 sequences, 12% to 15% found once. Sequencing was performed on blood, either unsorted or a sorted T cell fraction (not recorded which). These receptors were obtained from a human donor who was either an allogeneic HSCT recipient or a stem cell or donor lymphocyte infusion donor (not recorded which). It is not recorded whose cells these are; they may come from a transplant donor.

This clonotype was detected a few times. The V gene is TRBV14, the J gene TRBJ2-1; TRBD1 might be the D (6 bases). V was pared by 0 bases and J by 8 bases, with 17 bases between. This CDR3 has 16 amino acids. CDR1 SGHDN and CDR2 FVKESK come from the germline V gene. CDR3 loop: CASSQDIRGSSDEQFF. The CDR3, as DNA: TGTGCCAGCAGCCAAGATATAAGGGGGTCGTCGGATGAGCAGTTCTTC.

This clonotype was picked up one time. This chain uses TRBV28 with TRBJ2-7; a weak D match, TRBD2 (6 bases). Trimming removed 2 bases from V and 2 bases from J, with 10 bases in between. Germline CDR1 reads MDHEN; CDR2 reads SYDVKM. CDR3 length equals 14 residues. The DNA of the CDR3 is TGTGCCAGCAGTTTACAGGGCGGGACCTACGAGCAGTACTTC. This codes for CASSLQGGTYEQYF.

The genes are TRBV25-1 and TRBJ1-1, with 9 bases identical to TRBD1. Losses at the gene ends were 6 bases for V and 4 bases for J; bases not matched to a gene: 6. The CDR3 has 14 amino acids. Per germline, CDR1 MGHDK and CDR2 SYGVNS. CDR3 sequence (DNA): TGTGCCAGCAGAGAGGACAGGGGCGGCACTGAAGCTTTCTTT. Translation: CASREDRGGTEAFF.

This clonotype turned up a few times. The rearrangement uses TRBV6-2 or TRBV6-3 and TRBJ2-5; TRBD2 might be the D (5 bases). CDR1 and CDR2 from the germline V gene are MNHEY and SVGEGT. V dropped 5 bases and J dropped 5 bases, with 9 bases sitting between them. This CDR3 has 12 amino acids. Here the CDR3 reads CASSKVAETQYF. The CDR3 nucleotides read TGTGCCAGCAGTAAGGTAGCGGAGACCCAGTACTTC.

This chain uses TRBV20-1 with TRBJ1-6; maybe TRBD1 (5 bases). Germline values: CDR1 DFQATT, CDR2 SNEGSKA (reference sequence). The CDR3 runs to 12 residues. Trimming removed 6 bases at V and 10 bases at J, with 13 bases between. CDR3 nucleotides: TGCAGTGCCTCCGCAGGGTACTCACCCCTCCACTTT. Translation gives CSASAGYSPLHF.

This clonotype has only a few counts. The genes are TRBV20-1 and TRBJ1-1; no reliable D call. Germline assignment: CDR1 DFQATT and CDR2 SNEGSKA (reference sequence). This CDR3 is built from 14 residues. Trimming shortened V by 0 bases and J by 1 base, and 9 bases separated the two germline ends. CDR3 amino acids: CSARDQAANTEAFF. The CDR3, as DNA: TGCAGTGCTAGAGATCAGGCGGCGAACACTGAAGCTTTCTTT.

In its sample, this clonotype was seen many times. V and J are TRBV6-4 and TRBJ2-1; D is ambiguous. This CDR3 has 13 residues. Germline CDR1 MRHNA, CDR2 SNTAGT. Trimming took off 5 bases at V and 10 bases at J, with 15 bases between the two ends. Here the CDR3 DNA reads TGTGCCAGCAGTCCGGGTTTGTGGGGAGAGCAGTTCTTC. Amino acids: CASSPGLWGEQFF.

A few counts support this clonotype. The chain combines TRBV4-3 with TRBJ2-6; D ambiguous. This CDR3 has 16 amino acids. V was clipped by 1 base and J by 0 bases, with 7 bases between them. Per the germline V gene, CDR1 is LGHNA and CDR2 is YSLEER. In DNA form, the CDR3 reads TGCGCCAGCAGCCAAGCCCCAGCCTCTGGGGCCAACGTCCTGACTTTC. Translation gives CASSQAPASGANVLTF.

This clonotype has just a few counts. The CDR3 here is CASSSDRGLASNQPQHF. The DNA for the CDR3 is TGTGCCAGCAGCTCGGACAGAGGGCTTGCTAGCAATCAGCCCCAGCATTTT. This chain links TRBV7-9 with TRBJ1-5; possibly TRBD1 for D (6 bases). This CDR3 region has 17 residues. Germline V CDR1 and CDR2: SEHNR, FQNEAQ (reference sequence). V shed 4 bases and J shed 0 bases, with 16 bases lying between them.

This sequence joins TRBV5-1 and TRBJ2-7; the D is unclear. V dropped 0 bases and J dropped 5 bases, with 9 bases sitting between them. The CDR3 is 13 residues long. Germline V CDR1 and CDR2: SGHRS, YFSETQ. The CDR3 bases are TGCGCCAGCAGCTTGGTATACGGCCACGAGCAGTACTTC. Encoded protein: CASSLVYGHEQYF.

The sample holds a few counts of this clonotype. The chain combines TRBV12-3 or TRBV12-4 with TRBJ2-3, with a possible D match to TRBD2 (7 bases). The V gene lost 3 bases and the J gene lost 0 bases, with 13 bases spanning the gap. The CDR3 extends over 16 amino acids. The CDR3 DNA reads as TGTGCCAGCAGTTTGGGGGGGGGGCAGAGCACAGATACGCAGTATTTT. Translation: CASSLGGGQSTDTQYF.

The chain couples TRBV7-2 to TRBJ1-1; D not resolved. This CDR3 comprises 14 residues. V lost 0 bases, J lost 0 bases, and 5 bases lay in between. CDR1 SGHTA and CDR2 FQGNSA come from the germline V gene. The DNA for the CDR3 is TGTGCCAGCAGCTTAGCCCCCATGAACACTGAAGCTTTCTTT. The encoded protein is CASSLAPMNTEAFF.

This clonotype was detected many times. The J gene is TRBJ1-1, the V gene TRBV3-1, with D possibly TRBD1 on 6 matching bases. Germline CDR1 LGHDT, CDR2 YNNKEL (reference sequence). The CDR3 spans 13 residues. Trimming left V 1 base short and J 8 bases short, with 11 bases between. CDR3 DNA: TGTGCCAGCAGCCAAGGTGTCCAGGGGGAAGCTTTCTTT. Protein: CASSQGVQGEAFF.

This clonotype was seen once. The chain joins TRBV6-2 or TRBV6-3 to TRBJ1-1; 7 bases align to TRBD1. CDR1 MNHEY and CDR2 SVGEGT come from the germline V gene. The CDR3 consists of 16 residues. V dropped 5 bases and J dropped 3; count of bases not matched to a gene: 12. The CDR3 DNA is TGTGCCAGCAGTCCTAACAGGGGCGAGTTACACACTGAAGCTTTCTTT. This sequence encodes CASSPNRGELHTEAFF.

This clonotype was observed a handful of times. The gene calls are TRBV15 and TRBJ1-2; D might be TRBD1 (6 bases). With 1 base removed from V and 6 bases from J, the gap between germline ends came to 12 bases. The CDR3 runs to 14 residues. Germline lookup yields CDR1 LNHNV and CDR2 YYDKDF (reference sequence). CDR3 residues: CATSRGRGADGYTF. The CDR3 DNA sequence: TGTGCCACCAGCAGAGGACGGGGGGCTGATGGCTACACCTTC. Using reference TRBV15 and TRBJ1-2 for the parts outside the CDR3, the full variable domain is DAMVIQNPRYQVTQFGKPVTLSCSQTLNHNVMYWYQQKSSQAPKLLFHYYDKDFNNEADTPDNFQSRRPNTSFCFLDIRSPGLGDTAMYLCATSRGRGADGYTFGSGTRLTVV.

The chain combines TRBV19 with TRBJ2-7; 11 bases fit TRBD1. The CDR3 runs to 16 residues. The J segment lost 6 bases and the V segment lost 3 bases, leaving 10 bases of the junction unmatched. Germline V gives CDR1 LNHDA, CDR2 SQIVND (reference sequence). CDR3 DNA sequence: TGTGCCAGTAGTATGGGTGGGGTGGACAGGGGGCGCGAGCAGTACTTC. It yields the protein CASSMGGVDRGREQYF.

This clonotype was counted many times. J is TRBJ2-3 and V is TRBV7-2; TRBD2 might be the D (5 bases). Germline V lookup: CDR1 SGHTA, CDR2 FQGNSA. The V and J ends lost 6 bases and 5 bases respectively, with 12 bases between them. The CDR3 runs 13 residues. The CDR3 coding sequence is TGTGCCAGCAGATCCACTAGGCGAGATACGCAGTATTTT. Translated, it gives CASRSTRRDTQYF.

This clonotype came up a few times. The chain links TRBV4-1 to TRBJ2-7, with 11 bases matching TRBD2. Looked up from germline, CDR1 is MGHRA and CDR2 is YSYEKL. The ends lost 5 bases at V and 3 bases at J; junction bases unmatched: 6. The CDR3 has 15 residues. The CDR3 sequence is CASSSSSGRGYEQYF. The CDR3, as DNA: TGCGCCAGCAGCAGTAGTAGCGGGAGGGGCTACGAGCAGTACTTC.

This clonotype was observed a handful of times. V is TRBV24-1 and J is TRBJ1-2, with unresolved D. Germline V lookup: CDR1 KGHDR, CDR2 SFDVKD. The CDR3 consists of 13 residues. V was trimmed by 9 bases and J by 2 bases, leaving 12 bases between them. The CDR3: CATAVGPNYGYTF. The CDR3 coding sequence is TGTGCCACCGCGGTAGGACCAAACTATGGCTACACCTTC.